The 17 T cell receptor beta chains listed next were all sequenced from one sample in a study of cytomegalovirus exposure and HLA in healthy donors. PCR amplification relied on 60 Vbeta primers (plus 13 Jbeta primers). TCRdb's copy holds only in-frame clones and misses some; the assay was immunoSEQ multiplex PCR. Of under 200,000 clones listed, roughly 77% are singletons. The specimen was PBMCs. These receptors were collected from a man aged 45-65 years in good health and CMV-seropositive.

This clone appeared a single time. The rearrangement links TRBV29-1 to TRBJ2-4; 7 nucleotides line up with TRBD1. The CDR3 has 13 amino acids. Germline V gene data show CDR1 as SQVTM and CDR2 as ANQGSEA. V lost 7 bases and J lost 1; bases outside the gene matches: 4. The CDR3 loop is CSASTGAKNIQYF. CDR3 DNA sequence: TGCAGCGCTTCGACAGGGGCCAAAAACATTCAGTACTTC.

This clone was detected a few times. The V gene is TRBV5-4, the J gene TRBJ2-5, with TRBD1 identical over 9 bases. This CDR3 is 16 amino acids long. The junction had 9 bases not matched to a gene; V was cut back by 2 bases and J by 4 bases. Germline-derived CDR1 and CDR2 are SGHNT and YYREEE (reference sequence). CDR3 sequence: CASSFTGQGIGETQYF. In DNA form, the CDR3 reads TGTGCCAGCAGCTTTACGGGACAGGGAATCGGAGAGACCCAGTACTTC. The full variable domain, its missing parts supplied by reference TRBV5-4 and TRBJ2-5, is ETGVTQSPTHLIKTRGQQVTLRCSSQSGHNTVSWYQQALGQGPQFIFQYYREEENGRGNFPPRFSGLQFPNYSSELNVNALELDDSALYLCASSFTGQGIGETQYFGPGTRLLVL.

This chain uses TRBV29-1 with TRBJ2-5; 7 nucleotides align to TRBD1. CDR1 and CDR2 from the germline V gene are SQVTM and ANQGSEA. The CDR3 has 15 amino acids. V shed 4 bases and J 1 base; nucleotides not matched to a gene: 9. CDR3 amino acids: CSVGRQGVSQETQYF. In DNA form, the CDR3 reads TGCAGCGTTGGAAGACAGGGTGTGTCCCAAGAGACCCAGTACTTC.

The chain employs TRBV28 and TRBJ1-4; possibly TRBD1 for D (6 bases). CDR3 size: 16 residues. Germline lookup yields CDR1 MDHEN and CDR2 SYDVKM. V was cut by 5 bases and J by 8 bases, with 21 bases left in between. CDR3 loop: CASSPPRGDIGEKLFF. The CDR3 bases are TGTGCCAGCAGTCCCCCCAGGGGAGACATCGGGGAAAAACTGTTTTTT.

This rearrangement joins TRBV11-2 to TRBJ2-5; 7 bases line up with TRBD2. J lost 5 bases, V lost 5 bases, and 8 bases had no gene match. The CDR3 runs 14 residues. Germline-derived CDR1 and CDR2 are SGHAT and FQNNGV. CDR3 sequence reads: CASSRGTTHETQYF. DNA of the CDR3: TGTGCCAGCAGCCGCGGGACTACTCACGAGACCCAGTACTTC.

This clone was seen a single time. The chain employs TRBV13 and TRBJ2-5; 7 nucleotides line up with TRBD1. J lost 5 bases, V lost 0 bases, and 9 bases had no gene match. The CDR3 has 16 residues. Germline V gene sequence: CDR1 PRHDT, CDR2 FYEKMQ (reference sequence). The CDR3, as DNA: TGTGCCAGCAGCTTAGGTAGCGCCCCCAGGGGGGAGACCCAGTACTTC. Its protein is CASSLGSAPRGETQYF.

The rearrangement links TRBV9 to TRBJ1-2; 9 nucleotides match TRBD1. CDR1 and CDR2 (germline): SGDLS, YYNGEE. CDR3 length: 13 amino acids. V gave up 0 bases and J gave up 14 bases; unmatched junction bases: 8. The CDR3 region has the DNA TGTGCCAGCAGCGTAGATCGACAGGGGGTCTTGACCTTC. Its translation is CASSVDRQGVLTF.

In this sample, this clone turned up once. The chain recombines TRBV18 with TRBJ1-2, with unresolved D. Germline V gives CDR1 KGHSH, CDR2 LQKENI. This CDR3 region has 14 residues. The V and J ends lost 2 bases and 6 bases respectively, with 13 bases between them. The CDR3 spells CASSPGLKADGYTF. CDR3 nucleotide sequence: TGTGCCAGCTCACCAGGACTGAAGGCGGATGGCTACACCTTC. Supplemented by reference TRBV18 and TRBJ1-2, the full variable domain reads NAGVMQNPRHLVRRRGQEARLRCSPMKGHSHVYWYRQLPEEGLKFMVYLQKENIIDESGMPKERFSAEFPKEGPSILRIQQVVRGDSAAYFCASSPGLKADGYTFGSGTRLTVV.

The chain carries TRBV4-1 and TRBJ2-1, with 7 bases matching TRBD2. Trimming at V came to 0 bases and at J to 2 bases, leaving 1 base not matched to a gene. The length of the CDR3 is 15 residues. Germline-derived CDR1 and CDR2 are MGHRA and YSYEKL. The CDR3 DNA reads TGCGCCAGCAGCCAAGATCGGGGGGCCTACAATGAGCAGTTCTTC. It codes for CASSQDRGAYNEQFF.

The chain uses TRBV11-2 and TRBJ2-3; D possibly corresponds to TRBD1 (7 bases). Trimming pared 6 bases from V and 5 bases from J, leaving 15 bases between. The CDR3 is 14 amino acids. Germline V lookup: CDR1 SGHAT, CDR2 FQNNGV. CDR3 residues: CASSYQGEVDTQYF. As DNA, the CDR3 is TGTGCCAGCAGTTACCAGGGGGAGGTAGATACGCAGTATTTT.

This sequence joins TRBV5-1 and TRBJ1-5; 10 bases agree with TRBD1. CDR3 length: 17 amino acids. From germline, CDR1 is SGHRS and CDR2 YFSETQ. V lost 0 bases and J lost 5; bases outside the gene matches: 8. CDR3 sequence: CASSLGSGTGVDQPQHF. The CDR3 nucleotides read TGCGCCAGCAGCTTGGGGAGCGGGACAGGGGTGGATCAGCCCCAGCATTTT.

This clone occurred once. Other DNA sequences within the sample encode an identical CDR3. The chain links TRBV27 to TRBJ1-5; tentative D call: TRBD1 (6 bases). V was cut by 0 bases and J by 3 bases, with 15 bases left in between. The CDR3 contains 17 residues. In germline, CDR1 is MNHEY, CDR2 SMNVEV (reference sequence). CDR3 nucleotide sequence: TGTGCCAGCAGTTTATCCCCCTTGACAGGTAACAATCAGCCCCAGCATTTT. It is translated as CASSLSPLTGNNQPQHF.

The V gene is TRBV18, the J gene TRBJ2-7; tentatively, D is TRBD2 (6 bases). Trimming left V 3 bases short and J 3 bases short, with 9 bases between. CDR3 length: 13 amino acids. Germline CDR1 is KGHSH and CDR2 is LQKENI. In DNA form, the CDR3 reads TGTGCCAGCTCACCGGGACTCCTCTACGAGCAGTACTTC. The encoded protein is CASSPGLLYEQYF.

The table lists this clone with a count of one. This sequence joins TRBV4-3 and TRBJ1-5; TRBD1 aligns across 7 bases. Germline values: CDR1 LGHNA, CDR2 YSLEER. Trimming cost V 0 bases and J 1 base; bases outside gene matches: 0. CDR3 length: 15 residues. CDR3 in amino acids: CASSQDRGSNQPQHF. The DNA for the CDR3 is TGCGCCAGCAGCCAAGACAGGGGGAGCAATCAGCCCCAGCATTTT.

This clone was recorded many times. The rearrangement uses TRBV28 and TRBJ2-7; TRBD2 might be the D (7 bases). The CDR3 loop spans 16 amino acids. V gave up 3 bases and J gave up 0 bases, with 15 bases separating them. CDR1 and CDR2 (germline): MDHEN, SYDVKM. The CDR3 spells CASSFGGGDGSYEQYF. DNA for the CDR3: TGTGCCAGCAGTTTTGGCGGGGGCGACGGCTCCTACGAGCAGTACTTC.

The genes are TRBV5-1 and TRBJ2-7; 8 bases line up with TRBD1. Germline-derived CDR1 and CDR2 are SGHRS and YFSETQ. The V gene end was trimmed by 2 bases and the J gene end by 0 bases; junction bases not matched to a gene: 7. CDR3 length: 16 residues. The CDR3 DNA sequence: TGCGCCAGCAGCTTAGGACAGGGCGGCCCCTCCTACGAGCAGTACTTC. It specifies CASSLGQGGPSYEQYF.

This rearrangement joins TRBV7-6 to TRBJ1-1; 8 bases align to TRBD1. CDR1 SGHVS and CDR2 FNYEAQ come from the germline V gene. Trimming took 4 bases from V and 2 from J; bases not matched to a gene: 6. CDR3 length: 15 residues. The CDR3 loop is CASSSRTGTNTEAFF. The CDR3 DNA reads TGTGCCAGCAGCTCTAGGACAGGGACTAACACTGAAGCTTTCTTT. The variable domain in full, completed from reference TRBV7-6 and TRBJ1-1, reads GAGVSQSPRYKVTKRGQDVALRCDPISGHVSLYWYRQALGQGPEFLTYFNYEAQQDKSGLPNDRFSAERPEGSISTLTIQRTEQRDSAMYRCASSSRTGTNTEAFFGQGTRLTVV.